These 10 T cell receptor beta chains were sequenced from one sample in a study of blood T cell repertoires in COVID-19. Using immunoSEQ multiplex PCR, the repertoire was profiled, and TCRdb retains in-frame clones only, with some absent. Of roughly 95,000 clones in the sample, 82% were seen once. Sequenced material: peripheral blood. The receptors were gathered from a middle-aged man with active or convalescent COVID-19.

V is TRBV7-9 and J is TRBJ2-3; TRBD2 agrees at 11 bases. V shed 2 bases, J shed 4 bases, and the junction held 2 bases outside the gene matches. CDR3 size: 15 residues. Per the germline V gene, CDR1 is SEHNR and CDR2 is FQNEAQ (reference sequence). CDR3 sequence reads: CASSLLAGGPDTQYF. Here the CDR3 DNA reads TGTGCCAGCAGCTTATTAGCGGGGGGGCCAGATACGCAGTATTTT.

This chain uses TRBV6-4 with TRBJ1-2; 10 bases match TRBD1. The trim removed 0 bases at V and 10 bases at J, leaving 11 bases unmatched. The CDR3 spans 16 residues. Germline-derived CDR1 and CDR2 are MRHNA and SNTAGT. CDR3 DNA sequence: TGTGCCAGCAGTGACTCGGGGGACAGGGGACAGCGCGCCTACACCTTC. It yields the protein CASSDSGDRGQRAYTF.

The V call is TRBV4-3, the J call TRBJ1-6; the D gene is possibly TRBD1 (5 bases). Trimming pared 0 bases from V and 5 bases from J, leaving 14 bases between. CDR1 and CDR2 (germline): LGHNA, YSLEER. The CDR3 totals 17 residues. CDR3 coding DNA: TGCGCCAGCAGCCAAGACGACATCAGGGCCCATAATTCACCCCTCCACTTT. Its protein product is CASSQDDIRAHNSPLHF.

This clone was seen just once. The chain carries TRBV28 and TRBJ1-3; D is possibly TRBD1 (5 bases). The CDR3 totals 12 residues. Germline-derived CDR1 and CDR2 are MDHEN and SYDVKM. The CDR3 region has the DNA TGTGTGGTACGGGGGAGTGGAAACACCATATATTTT. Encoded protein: CVVRGSGNTIYF.

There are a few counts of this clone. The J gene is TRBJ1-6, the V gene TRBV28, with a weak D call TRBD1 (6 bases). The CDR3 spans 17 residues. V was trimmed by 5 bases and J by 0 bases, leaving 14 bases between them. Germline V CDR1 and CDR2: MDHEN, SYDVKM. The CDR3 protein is CASSQGPQNSYNSPLHF. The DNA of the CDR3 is TGTGCCAGCAGTCAGGGGCCACAGAACTCCTATAATTCACCCCTCCACTTT.

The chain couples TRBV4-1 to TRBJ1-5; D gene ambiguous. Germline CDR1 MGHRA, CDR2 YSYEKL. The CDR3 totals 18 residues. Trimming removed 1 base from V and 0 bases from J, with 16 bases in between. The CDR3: CASSQGLSRLYSNQPQHF. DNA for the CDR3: TGCGCCAGCAGCCAAGGGCTCTCCCGTCTTTATAGCAATCAGCCCCAGCATTTT.

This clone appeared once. CDR3 nucleotides: TGTGCCAGCAGCTTAGTTACGGGCTCCTACAATGAGCAGTTCTTC. Translated, it gives CASSLVTGSYNEQFF. The chain couples TRBV7-9 to TRBJ2-1; D is uncertain. The CDR3 is made up of 15 amino acids. V gave up 1 base and J gave up 0 bases, with 7 bases separating them. Germline V gives CDR1 SEHNR, CDR2 FQNEAQ (reference sequence).

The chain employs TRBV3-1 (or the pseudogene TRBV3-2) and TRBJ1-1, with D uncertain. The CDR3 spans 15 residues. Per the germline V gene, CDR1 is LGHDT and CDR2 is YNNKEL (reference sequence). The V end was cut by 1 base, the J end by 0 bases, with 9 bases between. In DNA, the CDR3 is TGTGCCAGCAGCCAAGGCGGGCAGTTGAACACTGAAGCTTTCTTT. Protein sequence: CASSQGGQLNTEAFF.

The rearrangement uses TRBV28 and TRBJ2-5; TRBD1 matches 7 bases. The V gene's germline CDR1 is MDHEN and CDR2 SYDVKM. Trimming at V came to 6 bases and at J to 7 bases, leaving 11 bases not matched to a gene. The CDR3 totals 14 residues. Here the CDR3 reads CASSLDRALLTQYF. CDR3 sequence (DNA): TGTGCCAGCAGCCTAGACAGGGCGTTATTGACCCAGTACTTC.

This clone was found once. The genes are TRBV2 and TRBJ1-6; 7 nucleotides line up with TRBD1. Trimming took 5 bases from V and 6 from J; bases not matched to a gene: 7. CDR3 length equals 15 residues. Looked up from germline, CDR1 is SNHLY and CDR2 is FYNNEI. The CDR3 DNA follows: TGTGCCAGCAGTCCAGGGGGTCTTTCTAATTCACCCCTCCACTTT. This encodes CASSPGGLSNSPLHF.